Following are 3 T cell receptor beta chains from one sample sequenced in a study of spatial heterogeneity in lung cancer. Stated time point: sample taken at primary tumor resection. Tumor, nontumor lung or frozen PBMC supplied whole RNA, sequenced without sorting. TCRdb re-derived calls from the 5' RACE reads in MiXCR, one entry per CDR3 protein. The sample has some 87,000 distinct CDR3 sequences, approximately 8.9% seen once. Specimen: PBMCs, collected at surgery. The receptors stem from a male donor with early-stage non-small cell lung cancer.

This clonotype was recorded at least ten times. The gene calls are TRBV5-1 and TRBJ2-7, with 8 bases aligning to TRBD1. This CDR3 region has 14 residues. Germline CDR1 is SGHRS and CDR2 is YFSETQ. Trimming took 6 bases from V and 6 from J; bases not matched to a gene: 11. CDR3 sequence (DNA): TGCGCCAGCACCGCTCGGACAGGGCGCACCGAGCAGTACTTC. It specifies CASTARTGRTEQYF.

This clonotype has at least ten counts. V gene TRBV9 combines with J gene TRBJ2-3; 12 bases are a match to TRBD2. Germline CDR1 is SGDLS and CDR2 is YYNGEE. The CDR3 totals 16 residues. V dropped 2 bases and J dropped 2; count of bases not matched to a gene: 3. The CDR3 protein is CASSVGTSGSTDTQYF. The CDR3 DNA reads TGTGCCAGCAGCGTTGGGACTAGCGGGTCCACAGATACGCAGTATTTT.

The chain employs TRBV9 and TRBJ2-3; 9 positions agree with TRBD2. Trimming cost V 4 bases and J 2 bases; bases outside gene matches: 5. The V gene's germline CDR1 is SGDLS and CDR2 YYNGEE. The CDR3 covers 15 residues. The CDR3 reads CASSLAGLHTDTQYF. CDR3 DNA sequence: TGTGCCAGCAGCCTAGCGGGACTCCACACAGATACGCAGTATTTT. The full variable domain, its missing parts supplied by reference TRBV9 and TRBJ2-3, is DSGVTQTPKHLITATGQRVTLRCSPRSGDLSVYWYQQSLDQGLQFLIQYYNGEERAKGNILERFSAQQFPDLHSELNLSSLELGDSALYFCASSLAGLHTDTQYFGPGTRLTVL.